This is a list of T cell receptor beta chains from one sample in a study of blood T cell repertoires in COVID-19. Clones were sequenced by immunoSEQ multiplex PCR, and TCRdb holds only the in-frame ones, with some missing. The table lists hundreds of thousands of clones, over 75% of them singletons. Specimen: PBMCs or T cells enriched from blood (not recorded which). The receptors shown here come from a man aged 25 to 40 who had recovered from COVID-19. Both conserved end residues are part of each CDR3. Fields, in order: V gene, D gene, J gene, CDR3 DNA, CDR3 protein. D genes are given only for firm matches.

TRBV19	.	TRBJ1-2	TGTGCCAGCGAAGAAGGAGAATATGGCTACACCTTC	CASEEGEYGYTF
TRBV2	TRBD2	TRBJ2-7	TGTGCCAGCAGTGTACAGGGGGCACTAGCGGGAGACGAGCAGTACTTC	CASSVQGALAGDEQYF
TRBV19	TRBD1	TRBJ1-5	TGTGCCAGTACTACGGACAGGTATAGCAATCAGCCCCAGCATTTT	CASTTDRYSNQPQHF
TRBV7-8	.	TRBJ2-2	TGTGCCAGCAGCTCTCCCCCCATGGGCGTCACCGGGGAGCTGTTTTTT	CASSSPPMGVTGELFF
TRBV2	TRBD2	TRBJ2-7	TGTGCCAGCAGTGCTTTGACTAGCGGGAGCTACGAGCAGTACTTC	CASSALTSGSYEQYF
TRBV27	.	TRBJ2-7	TGTGCCAGCAGTTTATATTCAGGCGGGTCCTACGAGCAGTACTTC	CASSLYSGGSYEQYF
TRBV19	TRBD2	TRBJ2-3	TGTGCCAGTAGACCTCAGACTAGCGGGAGAGATACGCAGTATTTT	CASRPQTSGRDTQYF
TRBV5-4	.	TRBJ2-2	TGTGCCAGCAGCGGCGGAGGGCGGCTCGGGGAGCTGTTTTTT	CASSGGGRLGELFF
TRBV18	.	TRBJ1-4	TGTGCCAGCTACGGGGGAGGTAATGAAAAACTGTTTTTT	CASYGGGNEKLFF
TRBV28	.	TRBJ1-1	TGTGCCAGCACAAGGTTATGGATAGGGCTCTTAAAGGAGGGGTTAGACACTGAAGCTTTCTTT	CASTRLWIGLLKEGLDTEAFF